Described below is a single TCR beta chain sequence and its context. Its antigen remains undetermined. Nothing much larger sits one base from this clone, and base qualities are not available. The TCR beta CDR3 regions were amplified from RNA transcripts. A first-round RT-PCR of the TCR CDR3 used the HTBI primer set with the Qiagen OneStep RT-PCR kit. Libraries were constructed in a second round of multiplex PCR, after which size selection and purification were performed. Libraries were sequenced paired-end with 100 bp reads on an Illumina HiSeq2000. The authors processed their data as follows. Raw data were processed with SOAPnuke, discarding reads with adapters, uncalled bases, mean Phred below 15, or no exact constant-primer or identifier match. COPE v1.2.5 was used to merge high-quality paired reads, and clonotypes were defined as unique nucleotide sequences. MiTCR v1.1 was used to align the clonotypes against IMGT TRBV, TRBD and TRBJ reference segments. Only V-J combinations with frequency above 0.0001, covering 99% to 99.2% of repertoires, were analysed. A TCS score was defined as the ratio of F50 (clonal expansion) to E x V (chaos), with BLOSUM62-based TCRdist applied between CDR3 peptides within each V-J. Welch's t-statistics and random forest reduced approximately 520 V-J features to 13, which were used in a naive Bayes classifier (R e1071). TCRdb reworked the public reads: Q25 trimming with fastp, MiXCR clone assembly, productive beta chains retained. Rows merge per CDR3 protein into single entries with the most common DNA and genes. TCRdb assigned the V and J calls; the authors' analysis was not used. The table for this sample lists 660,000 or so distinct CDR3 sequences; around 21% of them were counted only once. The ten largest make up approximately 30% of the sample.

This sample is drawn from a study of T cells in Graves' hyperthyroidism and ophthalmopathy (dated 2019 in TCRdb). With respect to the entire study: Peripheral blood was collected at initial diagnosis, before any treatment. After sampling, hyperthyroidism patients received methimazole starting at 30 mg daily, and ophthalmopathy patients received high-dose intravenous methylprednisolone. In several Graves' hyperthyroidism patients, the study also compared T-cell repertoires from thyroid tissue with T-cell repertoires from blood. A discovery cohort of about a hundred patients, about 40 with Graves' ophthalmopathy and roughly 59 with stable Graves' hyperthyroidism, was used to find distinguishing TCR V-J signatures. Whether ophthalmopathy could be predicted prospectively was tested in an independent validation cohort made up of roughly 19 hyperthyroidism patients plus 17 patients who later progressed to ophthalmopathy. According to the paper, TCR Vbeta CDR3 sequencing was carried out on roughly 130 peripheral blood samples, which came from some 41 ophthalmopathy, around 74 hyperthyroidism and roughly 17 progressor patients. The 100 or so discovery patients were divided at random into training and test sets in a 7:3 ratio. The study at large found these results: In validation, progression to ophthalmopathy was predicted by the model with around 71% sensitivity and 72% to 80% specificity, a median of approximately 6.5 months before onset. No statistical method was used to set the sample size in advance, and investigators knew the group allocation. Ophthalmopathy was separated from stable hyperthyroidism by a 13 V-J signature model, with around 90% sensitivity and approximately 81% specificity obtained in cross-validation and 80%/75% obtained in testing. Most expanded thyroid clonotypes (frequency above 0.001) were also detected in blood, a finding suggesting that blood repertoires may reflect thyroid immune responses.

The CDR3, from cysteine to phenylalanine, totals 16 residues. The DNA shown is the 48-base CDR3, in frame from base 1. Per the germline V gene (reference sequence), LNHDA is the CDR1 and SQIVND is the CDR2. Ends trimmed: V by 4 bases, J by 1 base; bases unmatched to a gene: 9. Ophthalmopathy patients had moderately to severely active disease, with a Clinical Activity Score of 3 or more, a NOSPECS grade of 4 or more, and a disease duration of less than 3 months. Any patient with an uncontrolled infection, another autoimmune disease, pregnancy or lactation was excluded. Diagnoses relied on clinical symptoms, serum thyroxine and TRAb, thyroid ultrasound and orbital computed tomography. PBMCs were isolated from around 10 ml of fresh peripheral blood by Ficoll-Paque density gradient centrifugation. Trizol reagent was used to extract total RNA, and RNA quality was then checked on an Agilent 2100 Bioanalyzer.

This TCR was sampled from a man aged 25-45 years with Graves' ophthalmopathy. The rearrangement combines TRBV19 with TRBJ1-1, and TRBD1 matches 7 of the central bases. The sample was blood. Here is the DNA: TGTGCCAGTAGTAGAATTTCAGGGGGTTCGAACACTGAAGCTTTCTTT. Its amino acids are CASSRISGGSNTEAFF.